A single T cell receptor (beta chain) is shown here with its context. Enrollment of patients from Seattle took place during active infection, with longitudinal follow-up. This entry is derived from a study of blood T cell repertoires in COVID-19. Authors' processing steps: Amplification with reference gene primers provided the estimates of nucleated cell counts. Sequenced by immunoSEQ multiplex PCR; TCRdb stores in-frame clones only, minus some. V and J calls and clone size are given by that table; D and trimming were obtained from the DNA. Among 150,000 to 200,000 clones, around 92% were seen once, and the ten largest hold about 4.8%. Trimming cost V 4 bases and J 4 bases, with 8 bases left between them. The CDR3 length is 12 residues. Germline V gene sequence: CDR1 DFQATT, CDR2 SNEGSKA (reference sequence).

The sequenced sample was peripheral blood. This sequence originates from a man younger than 45 with COVID-19, enrolled during active disease. The V and J genes are TRBV20-1 and TRBJ1-3; D gene uncertain. CDR3 bases: TGCAGTGCTACTGAATTAGGAAACACCATATATTTT. It yields the protein CSATELGNTIYF.